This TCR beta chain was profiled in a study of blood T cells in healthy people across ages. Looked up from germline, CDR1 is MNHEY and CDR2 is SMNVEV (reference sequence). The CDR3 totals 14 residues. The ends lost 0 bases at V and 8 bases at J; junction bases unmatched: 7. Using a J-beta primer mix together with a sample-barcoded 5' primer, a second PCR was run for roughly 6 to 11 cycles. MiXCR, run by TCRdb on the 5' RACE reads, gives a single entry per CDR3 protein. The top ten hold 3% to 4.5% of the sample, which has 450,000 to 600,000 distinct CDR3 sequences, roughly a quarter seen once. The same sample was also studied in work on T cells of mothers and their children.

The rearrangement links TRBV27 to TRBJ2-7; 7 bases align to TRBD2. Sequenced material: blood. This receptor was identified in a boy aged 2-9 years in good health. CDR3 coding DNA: TGTGCCAGCAGTTTATCGGGGGAGGGGAGCAAGCAGTACTTC. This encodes CASSLSGEGSKQYF.